The 27 T cell receptor beta chains given below trace back to one sample, sequenced in a study of molecular identifiers for immune sequencing clone quantification. TCRdb passed the PCR reads through MiXCR, listing each CDR3 protein once. The table records approximately 97,000 distinct CDR3 sequences, approximately 24% of them present only once. Sequencing was performed on naive CD8+ T cells from blood, with Jurkat cell RNA spiked in. Sample subset: FACS-sorted CD8+CD4-CCR7+CD45RA+ naive T cells. These receptor sequences come from a human donor in good health. Some libraries in this study had Jurkat cell RNA spiked in.

This clonotype was recorded at least ten times. V usage is TRBV6-5 and J usage is TRBJ2-3, with 9 nucleotides matching TRBD2. The CDR3 has 17 residues. V lost 5 bases and J lost 0; bases outside the gene matches: 9. The germline V gene has CDR1 MNHEY and CDR2 SVGAGI. Here the CDR3 DNA reads TGTGCCAGCAGTGAAACCATAGCGGGGGAAAGCACAGATACGCAGTATTTT. Protein product: CASSETIAGESTDTQYF.

A word on this clonotype: Germline is not matched at one junction end, which may reflect a read error. This sequence joins TRBV27 and TRBJ2-3, with D uncertain. The CDR3 has 14 amino acids. Germline-derived CDR1 and CDR2 are MNHEY and SMNVEV (reference sequence). CDR3 in amino acids: CACSSLDRIDTQYF. CDR3 bases: TGTGCCTGCAGTTCGCTCGACCGCATAGATACGCAGTACTTT.

Notes on this clonotype: This may be a read error: a much more frequent sequence differs by one nucleotide. V usage is TRBV23-1 and J usage is TRBJ2-7; 7 bases line up with TRBD2. TRBV23-1 is marked as an open reading frame, function uncertain. CDR3 length: 17 residues. CDR3 sequence reads: CAGSQSFRTRYWYEQYF. The CDR3 bases are TGCGCCGGCAGTCAAAGTTTTAGGACTAGATATTGGTACGAGCAGTACTTC.

This clonotype was counted at least ten times. The chain uses TRBV9 and TRBJ1-1, with unresolved D. The length of the CDR3 is 12 residues. The germline V gene encodes CDR1 SGDLS and CDR2 YYNGEE. Deletions cut 4 bases from V and 1 base from J, with 5 bases between. The CDR3 bases are TGTGCCAGCAGCCAGTGGAACACTGAAGCTTTCTTT. This sequence encodes CASSQWNTEAFF.

This clonotype showed up just a few times. A much more abundant neighbour one base away suggests this may be a read error. The rearrangement joins TRBV25-1 to TRBJ2-3; D is undetermined. Per germline, CDR1 MGHDK and CDR2 SYGVNS. This CDR3 has 13 amino acids. The DNA of the CDR3 is TGTGCCAGCAGTGAAACTGGCACAGATACGCGGTATTTT. Translated: CASSETGTDTRYF.

This clonotype was counted at least ten times. The chain recombines TRBV25-1 with TRBJ2-7; 9 nucleotides agree with TRBD1. V shed 2 bases, J shed 8 bases, and the junction held 4 bases outside the gene matches. CDR1 and CDR2 from the germline V gene are MGHDK and SYGVNS. CDR3 length: 13 amino acids. The CDR3 loop is CASSEGDRVKQYF. The CDR3 DNA reads as TGTGCCAGCAGTGAAGGGGACAGGGTGAAGCAGTACTTC.

This clonotype was recorded a few times. The chain is built from TRBV4-2 and TRBJ1-2; D gene ambiguous. V gave up 4 bases and J gave up 3 bases, with 18 bases separating them. This CDR3 spans 16 amino acids. From germline, CDR1 is LGHNA and CDR2 YNFKEQ. This CDR3 reads CASSPNRGGSYYGYTF. In nucleotides, the CDR3 is TGTGCCAGCAGCCCTAACCGCGGAGGCAGTTACTATGGCTACACCTTC.

The sample holds a few counts of this clonotype. The J gene is TRBJ1-5, the V gene TRBV11-2; no reliable D call. V was clipped by 1 base and J by 3 bases, with 4 bases between them. There are 13 residues in the CDR3. Per the germline V gene, CDR1 is SGHAT and CDR2 is FQNNGV. The CDR3 DNA sequence: TGTGCCAGCAGCTTAGGGGTCAATCAGCCCCAGCATTTT. Protein sequence: CASSLGVNQPQHF.

The chain uses TRBV18 and TRBJ2-7; D gene uncertain. The CDR3 sequence is 13 residues long. Trimming stripped 3 bases from V and 1 base from J, with 7 bases between. Germline loops: CDR1 KGHSH, CDR2 LQKENI. The chain's CDR3 is CASSPDGSYEQYF. Written as DNA, the CDR3 is TGTGCCAGCTCACCGGACGGTTCCTACGAGCAGTACTTC.

This clonotype was picked up many times. This chain connects TRBV12-3 or TRBV12-4 to TRBJ2-1, with TRBD2 matching 11 bases. This CDR3 region has 19 residues. The J segment lost 5 bases and the V segment lost 3 bases, leaving 15 bases of the junction unmatched. CDR3 protein: CASSLGGSLAGGVHNEQFF. CDR3 in DNA: TGTGCCAGCAGTTTGGGAGGTTCATTAGCGGGGGGGGTTCACAATGAGCAGTTCTTC.

This clonotype appeared many times. V is TRBV20-1 and J is TRBJ2-7, with 10 bases fitting TRBD2. CDR3 length: 14 amino acids. In germline, CDR1 is DFQATT, CDR2 SNEGSKA (reference sequence). Trimming took 0 bases from V and 3 from J; bases not matched to a gene: 2. The CDR3 protein is CSARDASGSYEQYF. CDR3 in DNA: TGCAGTGCTAGAGATGCTAGCGGGAGCTACGAGCAGTACTTC.

This chain joins TRBV3-1 and TRBJ2-1, with D perhaps matching TRBD2 (5 bases). The CDR3 consists of 16 residues. In germline, CDR1 is LGHDT, CDR2 YNNKEL (reference sequence). The germline V and J ends were trimmed by 0 bases and 5 bases, with 14 bases remaining between them. The CDR3 sequence: CASSQDMPAGDNEQFF. In DNA form, the CDR3 reads TGTGCCAGCAGCCAAGATATGCCAGCCGGGGACAATGAGCAGTTCTTC.

The chain links TRBV7-9 to TRBJ1-4; 7 positions agree with TRBD1. This CDR3 region has 16 residues. The V segment lost 4 bases and the J segment 4 bases; nucleotides outside the gene matches: 9. Germline V gives CDR1 SEHNR, CDR2 FQNEAQ (reference sequence). The CDR3 DNA is TGTGCCAGCAGCTACCCCCTCTGGGACAGTAATGAAAAACTGTTTTTT. Its translation: CASSYPLWDSNEKLFF.

V usage is TRBV7-6 and J usage is TRBJ2-7; 9 bases match TRBD2. CDR1 is SGHVS, CDR2 FNYEAQ, per germline. V was clipped by 2 bases and J by 5 bases; unmatched bases: 4. CDR3 size: 14 residues. CDR3 sequence reads: CASSLSSGTNEQYF. CDR3 bases: TGTGCCAGCAGCTTATCTAGCGGGACGAACGAGCAGTACTTC.

J is TRBJ2-1 and V is TRBV2; 7 positions agree with TRBD2. J lost 4 bases, V lost 3 bases, and 6 bases had no gene match. Germline CDR1 SNHLY, CDR2 FYNNEI. The CDR3 is 15 amino acids. Here the CDR3 reads CASSDASGVYNEQFF. CDR3 coding DNA: TGTGCCAGCAGTGACGCTAGCGGTGTGTACAATGAGCAGTTCTTC.

This clonotype was recorded at least ten times. The genes are TRBV12-3 or TRBV12-4 and TRBJ1-5, with D possibly matching TRBD1 (5 bases). This CDR3 is 15 amino acids long. V was shortened by 3 bases and J by 2 bases, with 11 bases between the two germline ends. The CDR3 DNA follows: TGTGCCAGCAGTTTTAGGGGTAACGGCAATCAGCCCCAGCATTTT. Its protein product is CASSFRGNGNQPQHF.

A note on this clonotype: A much larger clonotype is one base distant, so this may be a read error. The chain links TRBV4-1 to TRBJ2-7, with no clear D. The CDR3 is 14 amino acids. CDR1 MGHRA and CDR2 YSYEKL come from the germline V gene. Trimming pared 0 bases from V and 0 bases from J, leaving 6 bases between. Here the CDR3 reads CASSQETYSYEQYF. The CDR3 bases are TGCGCCAGCAGCCAAGAGACTTACTCCTACGAGCAGTACTTC.

This clonotype was detected ten times or more. This chain uses TRBV2 with TRBJ2-4; D possibly matches TRBD1 or TRBD2 (5 bases each). V shed 7 bases and J shed 8 bases, with 15 bases lying between them. The CDR3 length is 13 residues. In germline, CDR1 is SNHLY, CDR2 FYNNEI. The CDR3 reads CASMRAGQDIQYF. The CDR3 coding sequence is TGTGCCAGCATGCGGGCAGGGCAGGACATTCAGTACTTC.

V is TRBV7-9 and J is TRBJ2-1; D is unresolved. V was trimmed by 5 bases and J by 8 bases, leaving 16 bases between them. Germline V lookup: CDR1 SEHNR, CDR2 FQNEAQ (reference sequence). The length of the CDR3 is 14 residues. CDR3: CASSPAISAHEQFF. The CDR3 bases are TGTGCCAGCAGCCCCGCGATCTCTGCCCATGAGCAGTTCTTC.

The chain recombines TRBV19 with TRBJ2-7, with D possibly TRBD1 on 6 matching bases. Germline lookup yields CDR1 LNHDA and CDR2 SQIVND (reference sequence). V was pared by 8 bases and J by 0 bases, with 11 bases between. The CDR3 spans 13 residues. The CDR3 DNA reads as TGTGCCAGTGGGGGCCTCACCTCCTACGAGCAGTACTTC. Its translation: CASGGLTSYEQYF.

This clonotype was found many times. It is unclear where the CDR3 begins or ends on the DNA, so no DNA is shown, and the CDR3 is as TCRdb lists it. The rearrangement links TRBV7-2 to TRBJ2-7; the D segment call TRBD1 is taken from the table without a DNA check. From germline, CDR1 is SGHTA and CDR2 FQGNSA. Including both end residues, the CDR3 is 14 amino acids long. The CDR3 sequence: CASSLGSGQGEQYF.

As for this clonotype: A much larger clone lies one base from this, so it may be a read error. V gene TRBV7-6 combines with J gene TRBJ1-2, with D possibly TRBD1 on 5 matching bases. The V gene's germline CDR1 is SGHVS and CDR2 FNYEAQ. The CDR3 totals 15 residues. Here the CDR3 DNA reads TGTGCCAGCAGCACTCACCGGGACGGACTCTATGGCTTCACCTTC. Its protein is CASSTHRDGLYGFTF.

About this clonotype itself: A much larger clone lies a single base off, so this may be a read error. The V and J genes are TRBV5-8 and TRBJ2-3; D gene uncertain. Per germline, CDR1 SGHTS and CDR2 YDEGEE. V gave up 3 bases and J gave up 0 bases, with 8 bases separating them. The length of the CDR3 is 14 residues. The DNA of the CDR3 is TGTGCCAGCAGCTATGGTCCTAGCACAGATACGCAGTATTTT. It encodes CASSYGPSTDTQYF.

The sample holds many counts of this clonotype. The DNA of the CDR3 is TGTGCCAGTAGTATCGGGCCCCTGGCGGGAGGGTTGAGTAATGAGCAGTTCTTC. Translating gives CASSIGPLAGGLSNEQFF. The chain employs TRBV19 and TRBJ2-1; 9 nucleotides line up with TRBD2. CDR3 size: 18 residues. After removal of 3 bases from V and 7 bases from J, the junction contained 16 bases not matched to a gene. Germline lookup yields CDR1 LNHDA and CDR2 SQIVND (reference sequence).

This clonotype was seen a handful of times. This chain links TRBV2 with TRBJ2-1; 11 bases fit TRBD2. Germline V gives CDR1 SNHLY, CDR2 FYNNEI. The CDR3 contains 16 residues. Losses at the gene ends were 6 bases for V and 4 bases for J; bases not matched to a gene: 8. The DNA of the CDR3 is TGTGCCAGCAGAGTGCGGGGACTAGCGGAATACAATGAGCAGTTCTTC. Its protein product is CASRVRGLAEYNEQFF.

Only a few counts were recorded for this clonotype. The chain uses TRBV12-3 or TRBV12-4 and TRBJ1-4, with TRBD1 identical over 8 bases. J lost 5 bases, V lost 5 bases, and 7 bases had no gene match. This CDR3 has 15 residues. CDR3 sequence: CASSPYRGINEKLFF. The DNA of the CDR3 is TGTGCCAGCAGTCCCTACAGGGGGATAAATGAAAAACTGTTTTTT.

A word on this clonotype: The junction differs from germline at one of its ends, possibly a read error. This rearrangement joins TRBV12-3 or TRBV12-4 to TRBJ2-1, with TRBD1 as a possible D gene (8 bases). The CDR3 runs to 16 residues. DNA of the CDR3: TGTGCCAGCAGTTTCCGGACAGGGAGGGGGTACAATGAGCAGCTCTTC. Amino acids: CASSFRTGRGYNEQLF.